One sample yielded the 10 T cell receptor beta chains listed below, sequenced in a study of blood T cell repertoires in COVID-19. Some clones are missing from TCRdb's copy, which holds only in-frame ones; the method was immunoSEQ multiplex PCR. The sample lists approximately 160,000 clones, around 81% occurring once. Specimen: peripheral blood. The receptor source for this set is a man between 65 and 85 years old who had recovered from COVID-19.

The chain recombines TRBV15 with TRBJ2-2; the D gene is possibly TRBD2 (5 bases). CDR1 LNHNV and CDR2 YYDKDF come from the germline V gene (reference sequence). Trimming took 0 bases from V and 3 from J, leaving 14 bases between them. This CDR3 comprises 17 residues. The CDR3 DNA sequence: TGTGCCACCAGCAGAGATACCCTAGCTCAGTACACCGGGGAGCTGTTTTTT. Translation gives CATSRDTLAQYTGELFF. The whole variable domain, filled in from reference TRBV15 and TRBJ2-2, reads DAMVIQNPRYQVTQFGKPVTLSCSQTLNHNVMYWYQQKSSQAPKLLFHYYDKDFNNEADTPDNFQSRRPNTSFCFLDIRSPGLGDTAMYLCATSRDTLAQYTGELFFGEGSRLTVL.

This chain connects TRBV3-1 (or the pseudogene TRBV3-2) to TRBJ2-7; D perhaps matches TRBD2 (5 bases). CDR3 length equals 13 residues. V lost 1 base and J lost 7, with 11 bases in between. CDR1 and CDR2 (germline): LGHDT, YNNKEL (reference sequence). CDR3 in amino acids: CASSQVPSWEQYF. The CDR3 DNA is TGTGCCAGCAGCCAAGTCCCTAGCTGGGAGCAGTACTTC.

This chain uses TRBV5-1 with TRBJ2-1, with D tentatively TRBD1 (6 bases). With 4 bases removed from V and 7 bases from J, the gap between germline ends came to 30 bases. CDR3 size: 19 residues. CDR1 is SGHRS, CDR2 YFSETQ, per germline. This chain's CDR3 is CASSPDGTRSERDVNEQFF. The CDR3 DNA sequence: TGCGCCAGCAGCCCCGACGGGACACGTAGTGAGCGAGACGTAAATGAGCAGTTCTTC.

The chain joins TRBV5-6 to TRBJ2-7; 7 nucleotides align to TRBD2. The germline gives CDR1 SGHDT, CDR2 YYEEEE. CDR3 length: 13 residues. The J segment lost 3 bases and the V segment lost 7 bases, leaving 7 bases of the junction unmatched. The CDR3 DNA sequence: TGTGCCAGCCACTGGGGCGGGAGCTACGAGCAGTACTTC. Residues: CASHWGGSYEQYF.

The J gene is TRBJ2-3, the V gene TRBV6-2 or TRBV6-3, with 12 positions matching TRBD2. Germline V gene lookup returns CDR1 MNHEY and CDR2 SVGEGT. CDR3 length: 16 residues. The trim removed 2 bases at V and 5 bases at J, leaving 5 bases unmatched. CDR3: CASSYPSGRAEDTQYF. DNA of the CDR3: TGTGCCAGCAGTTACCCTAGCGGGAGGGCCGAAGATACGCAGTATTTT.

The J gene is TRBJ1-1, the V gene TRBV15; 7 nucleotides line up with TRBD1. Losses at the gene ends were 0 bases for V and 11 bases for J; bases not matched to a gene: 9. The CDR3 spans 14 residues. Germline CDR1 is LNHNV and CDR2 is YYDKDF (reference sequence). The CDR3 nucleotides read TGTGCCACCAGCAGAGATCTGGGGACAGATCGGGCTTTCTTT. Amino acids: CATSRDLGTDRAFF.

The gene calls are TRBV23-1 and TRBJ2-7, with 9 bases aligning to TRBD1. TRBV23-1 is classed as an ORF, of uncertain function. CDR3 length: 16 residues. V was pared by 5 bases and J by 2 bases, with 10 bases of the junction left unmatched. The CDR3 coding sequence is TGCGCCAGCAGTACCTCTACAGGGGGCGAAGCCTACGAGCAGTACTTC. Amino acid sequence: CASSTSTGGEAYEQYF.

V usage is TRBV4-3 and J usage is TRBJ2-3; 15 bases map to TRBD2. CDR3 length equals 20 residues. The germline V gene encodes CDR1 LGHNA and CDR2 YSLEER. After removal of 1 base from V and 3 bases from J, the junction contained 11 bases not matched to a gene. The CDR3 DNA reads TGCGCCAGCAGCCAAGGGACTAGCGGGAGGGTGGGGCGGCTGACAGATACGCAGTATTTT. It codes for CASSQGTSGRVGRLTDTQYF.

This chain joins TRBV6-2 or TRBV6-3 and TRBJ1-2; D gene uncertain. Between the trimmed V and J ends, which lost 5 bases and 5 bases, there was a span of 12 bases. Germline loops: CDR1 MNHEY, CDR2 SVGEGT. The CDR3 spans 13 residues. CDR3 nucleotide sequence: TGTGCCAGCAGTCCCCCAGCGGCTTATGGCTACACCTTC. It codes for CASSPPAAYGYTF.

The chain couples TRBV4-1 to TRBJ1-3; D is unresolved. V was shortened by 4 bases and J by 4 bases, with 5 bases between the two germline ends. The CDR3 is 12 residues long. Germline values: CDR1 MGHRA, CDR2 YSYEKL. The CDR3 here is CASSLEGNTIYF. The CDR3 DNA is TGCGCCAGCAGCCTGGAGGGAAACACCATATATTTT.